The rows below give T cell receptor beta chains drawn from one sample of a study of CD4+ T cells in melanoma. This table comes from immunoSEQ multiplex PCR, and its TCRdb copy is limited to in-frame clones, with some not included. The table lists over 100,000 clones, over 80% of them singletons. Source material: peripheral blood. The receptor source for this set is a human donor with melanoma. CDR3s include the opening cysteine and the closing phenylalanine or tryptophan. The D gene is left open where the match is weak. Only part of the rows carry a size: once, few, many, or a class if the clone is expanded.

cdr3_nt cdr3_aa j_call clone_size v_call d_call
TGTGCCAGCAGCTTCCCCGCGATGGGAGACGAGCAGTACTTC CASSFPAMGDEQYF TRBJ2-7 NA TRBV7-9 NA
TGTGCCAGCAGCTACGGTCAGAAATACGAGCAGTACTTC CASSYGQKYEQYF TRBJ2-7 NA TRBV5-4 NA
TGTGCCAGCAGCTTAGAGGGCCGGGGGGGTTGGTCTGAAGCTTTCTTT CASSLEGRGGWSEAFF TRBJ1-1 NA TRBV7-9 NA
TGTGCCATCAGTGCCGGGACCCAAGAGACCCAGTACTTC CAISAGTQETQYF TRBJ2-5 NA TRBV10-3 NA
TGTGCCAGCAGCTGGGACAGCCTCTCTGGAAACACCATATATTTT CASSWDSLSGNTIYF TRBJ1-3 NA TRBV7-2 TRBD1
TGTGCCAGTAGTATAAGAGCGGTGCTCAAAAACATTCAGTACTTC CASSIRAVLKNIQYF TRBJ2-4 NA TRBV19 NA
TGTGCCATCAGTTGGAGGGGCGGAATTACAGATACGCAGTATTTT CAISWRGGITDTQYF TRBJ2-3 NA TRBV10-3 NA
TGTGCCAGCAGTATACTAGGGGGATATGAGACCCAGTACTTC CASSILGGYETQYF TRBJ2-5 NA TRBV27 NA
TGCGCCAGCAGCTTACAGGGGGCAGACACCATATATTTT CASSLQGADTIYF TRBJ1-3 NA TRBV5-1 TRBD1
TGTGCCAGCAGCCCCCCCCCAAGCGGAGCGTACAATGAGCAGTTCTTC CASSPPPSGAYNEQFF TRBJ2-1 NA TRBV9 NA
TGTGCCAGCAGCACTCAGGGACAGACGCCAATCTCTTTCTACGAGCAGTACTTC CASSTQGQTPISFYEQYF TRBJ2-7 NA TRBV7-2 TRBD1
TGCGCCAGCAGCTTACGGACCGTGTATGAGCAGTTCTTC CASSLRTVYEQFF TRBJ2-1 NA TRBV5-1 NA
TGTGCCAGCAGTTACTTAACCGGGGAGCTGTTTTTT CASSYLTGELFF TRBJ2-2 once TRBV6-5 NA
TGTGCCAGCCGGGACGGACTGACAGTCGCCTACGAGCAGTACTTC CASRDGLTVAYEQYF TRBJ2-7 NA TRBV27 NA
TGTGCCAGCAGCCCGAGGGGTCCGAGGACTGAAGCTTTCTTT CASSPRGPRTEAFF TRBJ1-1 NA TRBV7-9 NA
TGCGCCAGCAGCCTGGACAGGGGCGCGGATGGCTACACCTTC CASSLDRGADGYTF TRBJ1-2 NA TRBV5-1 TRBD1
TGTGCCAGCAGCTCCCCCAATGCAGGGTACGATACGCAGTATTTT CASSSPNAGYDTQYF TRBJ2-3 NA TRBV7-2 NA
TGTGCCAGCAGCTTGGGTAGGGAGGGTGAGCAGTTCTTC CASSLGREGEQFF TRBJ2-1 NA TRBV5-4 TRBD2
TGTGCCAGCGGATCTAGCCACTACGAGCAGTACTTC CASGSSHYEQYF TRBJ2-7 NA TRBV27 NA
TGTGCCAGCAGTAATACAAGGAGCCCCCAGCATTTT CASSNTRSPQHF TRBJ1-5 NA TRBV27 NA
TGTGCCAGCAGCCTCGCGGGGGACTCTGGGGCCAACGTCCTGACTTTC CASSLAGDSGANVLTF TRBJ2-6 NA TRBV7-8 TRBD2
TGTGCCAGCATAGCCGGCCCCCAGGGGGTAACCTACGAGCAGTACTTC CASIAGPQGVTYEQYF TRBJ2-7 once TRBV28 TRBD1
TGTGCCAGCAGCTCATTTAGAGGAGAGCAGTACTTC CASSSFRGEQYF TRBJ2-7 NA TRBV7-2 NA
TGTGCCAGCAGTTTACAAGTGGGGACAGGGACCTATGGCTACACCTTC CASSLQVGTGTYGYTF TRBJ1-2 NA TRBV28 TRBD1
TGTGCCAGCAGGGAGACAGGGGGCTGGGGCAATGAGCAGTTCTTC CASRETGGWGNEQFF TRBJ2-1 NA TRBV28 TRBD1
TGTGCCAGTAGTATAAGGGGGAGCAGGGGTGGTACTGAAGCTTTCTTT CASSIRGSRGGTEAFF TRBJ1-1 NA TRBV19 NA
TGTGCCAGCAGCCCCACTAGCGGGACAGAGACCCAGTACTTC CASSPTSGTETQYF TRBJ2-5 NA TRBV7-3 TRBD2
TGTGCCAGCAGCTCGGGACTAGCGGGGGCCGGGTCAGATACGCAGTATTTT CASSSGLAGAGSDTQYF TRBJ2-3 NA TRBV5-4 TRBD2
TGTGCCAGCAGTCCCGGGACTAGTTATGAGCAGTTCTTC CASSPGTSYEQFF TRBJ2-1 NA TRBV7-3 TRBD2
TGTGCCAGCAGCGTTGGCACAGGGTTAAACTACAATGAGCAGTTCTTC CASSVGTGLNYNEQFF TRBJ2-1 NA TRBV9 NA
TGCGCCAGCAGCCTGGCACACGGAGGGGAGGAGACCCAGTACTTC CASSLAHGGEETQYF TRBJ2-5 once TRBV5-1 NA
TGTGCCAGCAGTGGAACGCGCTATGGCTACACCTTC CASSGTRYGYTF TRBJ1-2 NA TRBV6-1 NA
TGTGCCAGCAGCCCGGAGTCGGGCACTCAAGATACGCAGTATTTT CASSPESGTQDTQYF TRBJ2-3 NA TRBV5-4 NA
TGTGCCTCCTTAATCCTCGGGCAGCCCCAGCATTTT CASLILGQPQHF TRBJ1-5 NA TRBV28 NA
TGCAGTGCTAGGGAACAAGAGACCCAGTACTTC CSAREQETQYF TRBJ2-5 NA TRBV20-1 NA
TGTGCCAGCTCACCGGAGGCTACCGGGAATGTGTACTTC CASSPEATGNVYF TRBJ2-7 NA TRBV18 NA
TGTGCCAGCAGCCTGACCTACGGACAGGGGAGGATCGGGGAGCTGTTTTTT CASSLTYGQGRIGELFF TRBJ2-2 NA TRBV27 TRBD1
TGTGCCAGCAGTTACGGGGACAGTCGATTTAATGAGCAGTTCTTC CASSYGDSRFNEQFF TRBJ2-1 NA TRBV6-6 TRBD1
TGTGCCAGCAGTTACTCGACAGGGTCCCCCTACGAGCAGTACTTC CASSYSTGSPYEQYF TRBJ2-7 NA TRBV6-6 TRBD1
TGTGCCAGCAGCTTAGGGAGAGTCTACGAGCAGTACTTC CASSLGRVYEQYF TRBJ2-7 NA TRBV5-4 NA
TGTGCCAGCAGCTTCGGGACAGGGAACGAGCAGTACTTC CASSFGTGNEQYF TRBJ2-7 once TRBV7-9 TRBD1
TGTGCCAGCAGTTCCACCGCAGGTCCAGGTGTAGCTTTCTTT CASSSTAGPGVAFF TRBJ1-1 NA TRBV28 NA
TGTGCCAGCAGCCTGGGACAGGGGGCGTCTGGGGCCAACGTCCTGACTTTC CASSLGQGASGANVLTF TRBJ2-6 NA TRBV11-3 TRBD1
TGTGCCAGCAGTGAGGTACAGGGGGCATTTCTGAGGGATGAGCAGTTCTTC CASSEVQGAFLRDEQFF TRBJ2-1 NA TRBV6-1 TRBD1
TGTGCCAGCAGTCGAGGACAGGGCGGTGGAAACACCATATATTTT CASSRGQGGGNTIYF TRBJ1-3 NA TRBV7-2 TRBD1
TGTGCCAGTAGTGAGACCCTGAACACCGGGGAGCTGTTTTTT CASSETLNTGELFF TRBJ2-2 NA TRBV19 NA
TGTGCCAGCAGTTTACAGCGCCCTGGCTACACCTTC CASSLQRPGYTF TRBJ1-2 NA TRBV28 NA
TGCGCCAGCAGCCAAGTTTATGAGACAGCGAATCAGCCCCAGCATTTT CASSQVYETANQPQHF TRBJ1-5 once TRBV4-1 NA